The 5 T cell receptor beta chains below all came from one sample that was sequenced in a study of control samples from healthy donors and cancer patients. Profiled with immunoSEQ multiplex PCR; TCRdb holds only in-frame clones, not every one. The table lists some 150,000 clones, about 94% of them singletons. Sequencing input: blood. These receptors were obtained from a woman aged 60-75 years in good health.

The rearrangement links TRBV11-2 to TRBJ2-3; 8 nucleotides align to TRBD1. Trimming cost V 2 bases and J 6 bases; bases outside gene matches: 16. Germline assignment: CDR1 SGHAT and CDR2 FQNNGV. There are 18 residues in the CDR3. CDR3 DNA sequence: TGTGCCAGCAGCTTAATTGGTCCCCCGCAGGGGGCACCGGATACGCAGTATTTT. This encodes CASSLIGPPQGAPDTQYF. Full variable domain (outside the CDR3, taken from reference TRBV11-2 and TRBJ2-3): EAGVAQSPRYKIIEKRQSVAFWCNPISGHATLYWYQQILGQGPKLLIQFQNNGVVDDSQLPKDRFSAERLKGVDSTLKIQPAKLEDSAVYLCASSLIGPPQGAPDTQYFGPGTRLTVL.

V usage is TRBV18 and J usage is TRBJ2-7; TRBD1 might be the D (6 bases). Germline V gives CDR1 KGHSH, CDR2 LQKENI. Trimming shortened V by 2 bases and J by 6 bases, and 14 bases separated the two germline ends. The CDR3 totals 14 residues. This chain's CDR3 is CASSPAAGQSEQYF. CDR3 nucleotide sequence: TGTGCCAGCTCACCAGCGGCAGGACAGTCCGAGCAGTACTTC.

The table lists this clone with a count of one. The J gene is TRBJ1-5, the V gene TRBV7-9, with D unresolved. This CDR3 spans 13 amino acids. The germline gives CDR1 SEHNR, CDR2 FQNEAQ (reference sequence). The germline V and J ends were trimmed by 1 base and 6 bases, with 7 bases remaining between them. The CDR3 DNA sequence: TGTGCCAGCAGCTTAGGATCGTTTCAGCCCCAGCATTTT. Translation: CASSLGSFQPQHF.

The V gene is TRBV7-9, the J gene TRBJ1-2; TRBD1 aligns across 8 bases. With V trimmed by 5 bases and J by 0 bases, 8 bases remained unmatched. The CDR3 is 16 residues long. From germline, CDR1 is SEHNR and CDR2 FQNEAQ (reference sequence). The CDR3 DNA follows: TGTGCCAGCAGCCTTAGCGGGGGACAGGCTAACTATGGCTACACCTTC. Translation: CASSLSGGQANYGYTF.

This chain connects TRBV7-2 to TRBJ2-1; 8 bases map to TRBD2. Germline values: CDR1 SGHTA, CDR2 FQGNSA. With V trimmed by 5 bases and J by 1 base, 13 bases remained unmatched. There are 18 residues in the CDR3. In DNA form, the CDR3 reads TGTGCCAGCAGCCCCCGGGGAGCGGGGGACAATTCCTACAATGAGCAGTTCTTC. The encoded protein is CASSPRGAGDNSYNEQFF.